One sample yielded the 4 T cell receptor beta chains listed below, sequenced in a study of blood T cell repertoires in COVID-19. Measured with immunoSEQ multiplex PCR; TCRdb has only the in-frame clones, and not every one. The sample holds approximately 98,000 clones; around 81% are singletons and the top ten take 3.5% to 5%. Material: peripheral blood. These receptors were taken from a man between 60 and 75 years old with acute or convalescent COVID-19.

V is TRBV30 and J is TRBJ2-5; TRBD1 aligns across 7 bases. Germline CDR1 is GTSNPN and CDR2 is SVGIG (reference sequence). The ends lost 5 bases at V and 1 base at J; junction bases unmatched: 4. This CDR3 has 13 amino acids. This CDR3 reads CAWDRQGQETQYF. CDR3 in DNA: TGTGCCTGGGACCGACAGGGCCAAGAGACCCAGTACTTC.

This CDR3 is CASSPDRNYGYTF. Here the CDR3 DNA reads TGTGCCAGCTCACCCGACAGGAACTATGGCTACACCTTC. The V and J genes are TRBV18 and TRBJ1-2; D perhaps matches TRBD1 (6 bases). There are 13 residues in the CDR3. Looked up from germline, CDR1 is KGHSH and CDR2 is LQKENI. With 3 bases removed from V and 2 bases from J, the gap between germline ends came to 7 bases.

The genes are TRBV3-1 (or the pseudogene TRBV3-2) and TRBJ2-5; TRBD2 agrees at 7 bases. The CDR3 spans 14 residues. The junction had 4 bases not matched to a gene; V was cut back by 2 bases and J by 4 bases. CDR1 is LGHDT and CDR2 is YNNKEL in the germline V gene (reference sequence). As DNA, the CDR3 is TGTGCCAGCAGCCAACGACTAGCAGGAGAGACCCAGTACTTC. Translating it yields CASSQRLAGETQYF.

The gene calls are TRBV12-5 and TRBJ1-1, with unresolved D. The CDR3 length is 12 residues. V was trimmed by 7 bases and J by 8 bases, leaving 14 bases between them. Germline V gene sequence: CDR1 LGHNT, CDR2 FRNRAP. The CDR3 sequence is CASDKNLGEAFF. The DNA of the CDR3 is TGTGCTAGTGACAAAAACCTCGGGGAAGCTTTCTTT. Looking up the rest from reference TRBV12-5 and TRBJ1-1 gives the full variable domain: DARVTQTPRHKVTEMGQEVTMRCQPILGHNTVFWYRQTMMQGLELLAYFRNRAPLDDSGMPKDRFSAEMPDATLATLKIQPSEPRDSAVYFCASDKNLGEAFFGQGTRLTVV.